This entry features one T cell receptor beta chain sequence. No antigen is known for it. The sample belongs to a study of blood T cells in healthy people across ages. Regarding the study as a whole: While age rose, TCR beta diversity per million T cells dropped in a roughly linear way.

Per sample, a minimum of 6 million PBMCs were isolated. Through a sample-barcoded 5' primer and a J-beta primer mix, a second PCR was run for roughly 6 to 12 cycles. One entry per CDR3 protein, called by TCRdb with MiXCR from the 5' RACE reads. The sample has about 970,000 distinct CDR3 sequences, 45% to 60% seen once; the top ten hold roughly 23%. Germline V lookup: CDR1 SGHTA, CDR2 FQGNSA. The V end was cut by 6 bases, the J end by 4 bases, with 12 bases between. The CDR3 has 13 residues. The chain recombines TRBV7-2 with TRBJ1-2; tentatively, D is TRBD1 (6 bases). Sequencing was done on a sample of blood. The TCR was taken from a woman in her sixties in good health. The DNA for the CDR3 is TGTGCCAGCAGTTTACGGGACACCTATGGCTACACCTTC. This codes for CASSLRDTYGYTF.